This TCR beta chain derives from a study of CD8 T cells in Susac syndrome. Whole-study findings and limits: It was acknowledged in the study that the number of individuals who were included in its TCR sequencing and HLA analysis was relatively small.

Sequencing targeted TCR beta in T cells from blood (CD8+ and CD4+). A note on this clonotype: What it recognizes is unknown.

Random hexamers were used to reverse transcribe the RNA input (about 0.5 to 1 ug). The authors amplified TCR beta CDR3 across 54 Vbeta and 13 Jbeta using immunoSEQ multiplex PCR. From the immunoSEQ multiplex PCR reads, TCRdb called clonotypes with MiXCR, one entry per CDR3 protein. The sample carries approximately 190,000 distinct CDR3 sequences, over 85% recorded once. Trimming at V came to 1 base and at J to 4 bases, leaving 6 bases not matched to a gene. CDR3 length: 16 residues. Germline CDR1 reads MDHEN; CDR2 reads SYDVKM. Material: CD4+ T cells from PBMCs. The clonotype was recovered from a human donor in good health. The chain combines TRBV28 with TRBJ2-3; 9 nucleotides agree with TRBD1. For the CDR3, the DNA is TGTGCCAGCAGTTTATTCGGGCGACAGGGGGCAGATACGCAGTATTTT. Protein sequence: CASSLFGRQGADTQYF.